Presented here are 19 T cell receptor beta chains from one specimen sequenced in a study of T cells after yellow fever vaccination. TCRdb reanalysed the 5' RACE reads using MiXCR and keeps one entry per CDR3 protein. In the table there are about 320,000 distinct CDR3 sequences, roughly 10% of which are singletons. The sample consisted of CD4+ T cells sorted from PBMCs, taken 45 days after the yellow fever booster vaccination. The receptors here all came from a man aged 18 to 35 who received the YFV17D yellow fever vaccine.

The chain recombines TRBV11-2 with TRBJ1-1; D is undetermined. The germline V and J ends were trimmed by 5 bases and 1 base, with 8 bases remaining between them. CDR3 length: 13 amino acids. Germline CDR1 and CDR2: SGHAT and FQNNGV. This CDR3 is CASSTLGNTEAFF. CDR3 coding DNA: TGTGCCAGCAGCACCTTGGGGAACACTGAAGCTTTCTTT.

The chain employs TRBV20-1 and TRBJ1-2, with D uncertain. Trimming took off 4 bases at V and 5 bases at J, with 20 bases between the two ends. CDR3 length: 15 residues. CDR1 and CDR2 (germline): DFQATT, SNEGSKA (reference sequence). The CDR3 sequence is CSAIPVTTITYGYTF. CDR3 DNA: TGCAGTGCTATTCCAGTCACTACTATTACTTATGGCTACACCTTC.

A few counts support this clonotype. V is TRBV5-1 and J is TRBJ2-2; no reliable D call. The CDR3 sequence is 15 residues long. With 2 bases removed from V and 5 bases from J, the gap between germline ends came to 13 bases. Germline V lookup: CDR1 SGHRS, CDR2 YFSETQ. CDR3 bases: TGCGCCAGCAGCTTTACTGGGGTGTCGACCGGGGAGCTGTTTTTT. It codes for CASSFTGVSTGELFF.

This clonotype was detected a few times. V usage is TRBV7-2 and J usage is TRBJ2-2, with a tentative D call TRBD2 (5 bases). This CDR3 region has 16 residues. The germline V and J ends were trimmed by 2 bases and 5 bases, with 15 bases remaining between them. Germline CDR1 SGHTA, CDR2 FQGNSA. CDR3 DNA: TGTGCCAGCAGCTTAATCCCGGGATCGAGGACCGGGGAGCTGTTTTTT. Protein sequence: CASSLIPGSRTGELFF.

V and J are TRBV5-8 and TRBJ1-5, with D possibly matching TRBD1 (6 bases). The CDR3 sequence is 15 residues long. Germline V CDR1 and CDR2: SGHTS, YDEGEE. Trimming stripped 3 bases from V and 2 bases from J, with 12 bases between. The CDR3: CASSSGVIRNQPQHF. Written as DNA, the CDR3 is TGTGCCAGCAGCTCAGGGGTTATACGCAATCAGCCCCAGCATTTT.

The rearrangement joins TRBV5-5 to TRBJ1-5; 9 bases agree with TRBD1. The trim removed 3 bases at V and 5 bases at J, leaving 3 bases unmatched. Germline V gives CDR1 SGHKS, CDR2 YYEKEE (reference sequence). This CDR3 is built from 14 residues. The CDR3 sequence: CASSYTGGDQPQHF. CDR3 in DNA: TGTGCCAGCAGCTACACAGGGGGCGATCAGCCCCAGCATTTT.

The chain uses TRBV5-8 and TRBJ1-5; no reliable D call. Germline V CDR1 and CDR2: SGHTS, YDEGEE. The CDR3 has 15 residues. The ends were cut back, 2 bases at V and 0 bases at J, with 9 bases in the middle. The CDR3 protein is CASSFHGLSNQPQHF. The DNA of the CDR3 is TGTGCCAGCAGCTTCCATGGCCTTAGCAATCAGCCCCAGCATTTT.

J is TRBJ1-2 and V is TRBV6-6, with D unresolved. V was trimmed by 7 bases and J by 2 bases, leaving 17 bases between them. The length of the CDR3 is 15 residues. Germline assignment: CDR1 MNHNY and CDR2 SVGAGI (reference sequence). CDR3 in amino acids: CASTLGGGKNYGYTF. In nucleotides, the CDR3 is TGTGCCAGCACCCTCGGAGGAGGGAAAAACTATGGCTACACCTTC.

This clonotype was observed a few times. CDR3 amino acids: CASSRRTGHTEAFF. The CDR3 nucleotides are TGTGCCAGCAGCCGCCGGACAGGGCACACTGAAGCTTTCTTT. V usage is TRBV5-6 and J usage is TRBJ1-1; 8 positions match TRBD1. The V segment lost 4 bases and the J segment 3 bases; nucleotides outside the gene matches: 5. Germline lookup yields CDR1 SGHDT and CDR2 YYEEEE. The CDR3 covers 14 residues.

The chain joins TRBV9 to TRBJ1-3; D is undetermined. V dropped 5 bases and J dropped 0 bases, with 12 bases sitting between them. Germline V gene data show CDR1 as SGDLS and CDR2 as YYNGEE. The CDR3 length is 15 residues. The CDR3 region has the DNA TGTGCCAGCAGTGATTCAGGTTCCTCTGGAAACACCATATATTTT. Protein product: CASSDSGSSGNTIYF.

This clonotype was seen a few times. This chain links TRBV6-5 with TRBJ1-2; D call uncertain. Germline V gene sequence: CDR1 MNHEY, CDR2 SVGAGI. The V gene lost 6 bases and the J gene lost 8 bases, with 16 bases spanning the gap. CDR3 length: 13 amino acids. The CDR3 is CASSPRRSGGYTF. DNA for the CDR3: TGTGCCAGCAGCCCGAGGAGATCCGGGGGCTACACCTTC.

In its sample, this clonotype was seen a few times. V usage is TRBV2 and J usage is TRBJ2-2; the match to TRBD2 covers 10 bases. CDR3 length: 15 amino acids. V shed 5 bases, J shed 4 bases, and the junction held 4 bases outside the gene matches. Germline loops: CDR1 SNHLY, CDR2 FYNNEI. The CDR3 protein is CASSSGGALTGELFF. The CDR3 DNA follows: TGTGCCAGCAGTAGCGGGGGGGCTCTCACCGGGGAGCTGTTTTTT. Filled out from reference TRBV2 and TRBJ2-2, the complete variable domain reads EPEVTQTPSHQVTQMGQEVILRCVPISNHLYFYWYRQILGQKVEFLVSFYNNEISEKSEIFDDQFSVERPDGSNFTLKIRSTKLEDSAMYFCASSSGGALTGELFFGEGSRLTVL.

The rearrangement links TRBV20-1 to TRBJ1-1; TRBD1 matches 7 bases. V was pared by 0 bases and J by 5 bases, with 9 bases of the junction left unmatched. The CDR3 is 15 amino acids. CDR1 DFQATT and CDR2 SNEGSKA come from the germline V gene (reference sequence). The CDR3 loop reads CSAREFEGARTEAFF. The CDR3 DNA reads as TGCAGTGCTAGAGAATTTGAGGGGGCGCGAACTGAAGCTTTCTTT.

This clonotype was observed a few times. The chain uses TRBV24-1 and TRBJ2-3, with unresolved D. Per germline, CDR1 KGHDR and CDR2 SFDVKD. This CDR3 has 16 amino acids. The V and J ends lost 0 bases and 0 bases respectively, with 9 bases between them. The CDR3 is CATSDLPGRSTDTQYF. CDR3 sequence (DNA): TGTGCCACCAGTGATTTGCCTGGACGAAGCACAGATACGCAGTATTTT.

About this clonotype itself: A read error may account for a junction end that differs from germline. In nucleotides, the CDR3 is TGTGCCAGCGGGTCCTCCAATGAGCAGTTCTTC. This sequence encodes CASGSSNEQFF. V is TRBV6-2 or TRBV6-3 and J is TRBJ2-1; D gene unclear. CDR3 size: 11 residues. Germline values: CDR1 MNHEY, CDR2 SVGEGT.

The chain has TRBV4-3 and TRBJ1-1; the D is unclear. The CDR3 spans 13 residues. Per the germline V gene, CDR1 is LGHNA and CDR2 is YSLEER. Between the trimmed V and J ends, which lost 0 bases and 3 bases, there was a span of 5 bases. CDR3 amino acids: CASSQERDTEAFF. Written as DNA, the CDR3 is TGCGCCAGCAGCCAAGAGAGGGACACTGAAGCTTTCTTT.

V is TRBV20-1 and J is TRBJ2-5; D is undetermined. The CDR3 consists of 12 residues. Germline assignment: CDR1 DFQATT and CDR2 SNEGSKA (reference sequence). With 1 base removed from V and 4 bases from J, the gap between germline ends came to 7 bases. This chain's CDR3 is CSARGEPETQYF. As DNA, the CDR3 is TGCAGTGCTAGAGGGGAACCAGAGACCCAGTACTTC.

In nucleotides, the CDR3 is TGTGCCAGCAGTTTAGGTGGCGGGGGGAACACAGATACGCAGTATTTT. This translates into CASSLGGGGNTDTQYF. This chain links TRBV12-3 or TRBV12-4 with TRBJ2-3; 8 bases map to TRBD2. The trim removed 1 base at V and 2 bases at J, leaving 5 bases unmatched. The CDR3 extends over 16 amino acids.

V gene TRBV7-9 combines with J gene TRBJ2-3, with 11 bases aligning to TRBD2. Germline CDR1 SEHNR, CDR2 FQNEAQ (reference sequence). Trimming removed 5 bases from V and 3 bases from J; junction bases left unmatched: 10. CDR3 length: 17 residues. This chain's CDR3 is CASSPSTSGMGTDTQYF. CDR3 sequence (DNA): TGTGCCAGCAGCCCGTCGACTAGCGGGATGGGAACAGATACGCAGTATTTT.